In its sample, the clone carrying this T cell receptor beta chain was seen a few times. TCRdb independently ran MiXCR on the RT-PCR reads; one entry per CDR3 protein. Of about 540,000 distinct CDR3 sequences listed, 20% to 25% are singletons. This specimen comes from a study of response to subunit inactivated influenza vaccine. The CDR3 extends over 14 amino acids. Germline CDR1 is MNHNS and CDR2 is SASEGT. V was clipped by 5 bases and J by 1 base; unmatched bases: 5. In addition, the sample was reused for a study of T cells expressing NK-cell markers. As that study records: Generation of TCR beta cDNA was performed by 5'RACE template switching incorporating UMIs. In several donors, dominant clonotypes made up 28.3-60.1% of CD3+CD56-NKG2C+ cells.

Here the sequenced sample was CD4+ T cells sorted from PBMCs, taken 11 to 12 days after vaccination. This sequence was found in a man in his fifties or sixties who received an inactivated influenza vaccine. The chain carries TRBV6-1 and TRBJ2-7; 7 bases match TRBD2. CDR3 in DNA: TGTGCCAGCAGTCGCGTGGGGGGGTCCTACGAGCAGTACTTC. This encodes CASSRVGGSYEQYF.